These 13 T cell receptor beta chains originate from one sample sequenced in a study of blood T cell repertoires in COVID-19. TCRdb's table, derived via immunoSEQ multiplex PCR, lists solely in-frame clones and lacks some. The data show fewer than 350,000 clones, around 88% seen once. Material for sequencing was peripheral blood. The receptor source for this set is a woman younger than 45 who had recovered from COVID-19.

The chain joins TRBV15 to TRBJ2-6, with a tentative D call TRBD2 (5 bases). The CDR3 consists of 15 residues. V was pared by 7 bases and J by 0 bases, with 10 bases between. CDR1 and CDR2 from the germline V gene are LNHNV and YYDKDF (reference sequence). The CDR3 sequence: CATTPGYSGANVLTF. Here the CDR3 DNA reads TGTGCCACCACCCCGGGATACTCTGGGGCCAACGTCCTGACTTTC. The full variable domain, in which reference TRBV15 and TRBJ2-6 provide the parts outside the CDR3, is DAMVIQNPRYQVTQFGKPVTLSCSQTLNHNVMYWYQQKSSQAPKLLFHYYDKDFNNEADTPDNFQSRRPNTSFCFLDIRSPGLGDTAMYLCATTPGYSGANVLTFGAGSRLTVL.

The chain joins TRBV20-1 to TRBJ2-7, with unresolved D. The V and J ends lost 3 bases and 2 bases respectively, with 14 bases between them. Germline V gene sequence: CDR1 DFQATT, CDR2 SNEGSKA (reference sequence). This CDR3 region has 14 residues. The CDR3 DNA sequence: TGCAGTGCTAGTGAAGCTAGATCGACCTACGAGCAGTACTTC. This sequence encodes CSASEARSTYEQYF.

The gene calls are TRBV6-2 or TRBV6-3 and TRBJ2-1; the D is unclear. Deletions cut 5 bases from V and 0 bases from J, with 11 bases between. This CDR3 region has 15 residues. The V gene's germline CDR1 is MNHEY and CDR2 SVGEGT. CDR3 nucleotide sequence: TGTGCCAGCAGTCGCCGCGTGAGCTCCTACAATGAGCAGTTCTTC. Residues: CASSRRVSSYNEQFF.

This clone was picked up one time. This chain joins TRBV14 and TRBJ2-1, with TRBD2 matching 9 bases. The CDR3 extends over 15 amino acids. CDR1 is SGHDN and CDR2 is FVKESK in the germline V gene. Losses at the gene ends were 4 bases for V and 4 bases for J; bases not matched to a gene: 5. The CDR3 region has the DNA TGTGCCAGCAGCCGAGTAGCGGGAGCATACAATGAGCAGTTCTTC. Translating it yields CASSRVAGAYNEQFF.

The chain employs TRBV5-1 and TRBJ2-7, with TRBD2 as a possible D gene (6 bases). V was shortened by 4 bases and J by 1 base, with 9 bases between the two germline ends. The CDR3 is 13 residues long. CDR1 SGHRS and CDR2 YFSETQ come from the germline V gene. The CDR3 here is CASSGGTSYEQYF. CDR3 DNA: TGCGCCAGCAGCGGGGGGACTTCCTACGAGCAGTACTTC.

This sequence joins TRBV7-9 and TRBJ1-1, with D tentatively TRBD1 (5 bases). In germline, CDR1 is SEHNR, CDR2 FQNEAQ (reference sequence). Trimming left V 5 bases short and J 3 bases short, with 13 bases between. The CDR3 is 14 residues long. In DNA, the CDR3 is TGTGCCAGCAGCACAGGTGGGGGGGACACTGAAGCTTTCTTT. Translation: CASSTGGGDTEAFF.

The rearrangement joins TRBV11-2 to TRBJ2-2; the D gene is possibly TRBD1 (5 bases). Germline assignment: CDR1 SGHAT and CDR2 FQNNGV. The V end was cut by 3 bases, the J end by 9 bases, with 11 bases between. CDR3 length equals 13 residues. The CDR3 loop is CASSFLRVRELFF. The CDR3 DNA reads TGTGCCAGCAGCTTTCTCAGGGTGAGGGAGCTGTTTTTT.

The chain links TRBV20-1 to TRBJ2-3; the match to TRBD2 covers 12 bases. The V and J ends lost 3 bases and 4 bases, in that order; junction bases with no gene match: 2. Germline V gene lookup returns CDR1 DFQATT and CDR2 SNEGSKA (reference sequence). This CDR3 has 14 residues. Here the CDR3 reads CSASLAGGPDTQYF. DNA of the CDR3: TGCAGTGCTAGTCTAGCGGGGGGGCCAGATACGCAGTATTTT.

This rearrangement joins TRBV28 to TRBJ2-7; D is possibly TRBD2 (5 bases). Per the germline V gene, CDR1 is MDHEN and CDR2 is SYDVKM. Between the trimmed V and J ends, which lost 7 bases and 0 bases, there was a span of 16 bases. This CDR3 region has 15 residues. The CDR3 nucleotides are TGTGCCAGCACCCACGGGGATGTAAGCTCCTACGAGCAGTACTTC. Translated: CASTHGDVSSYEQYF.

In this sample, this clone turned up once. The rearrangement uses TRBV5-1 and TRBJ1-3, with 7 bases identical to TRBD1. The CDR3 sequence is 16 residues long. Germline V lookup: CDR1 SGHRS, CDR2 YFSETQ. V lost 0 bases, J lost 2 bases, and 5 bases stayed unmatched. The CDR3 is CASSLASGGTGNTIYF. For the CDR3, the DNA is TGCGCCAGCAGCTTGGCCTCAGGGGGTACTGGAAACACCATATATTTT. The full variable domain, its missing parts supplied by reference TRBV5-1 and TRBJ1-3, is KAGVTQTPRYLIKTRGQQVTLSCSPISGHRSVSWYQQTPGQGLQFLFEYFSETQRNKGNFPGRFSGRQFSNSRSEMNVSTLELGDSALYLCASSLASGGTGNTIYFGEGSWLTVV.

V usage is TRBV9 and J usage is TRBJ2-1; 10 nucleotides align to TRBD2. Trimming took 7 bases from V and 7 from J; bases not matched to a gene: 11. This CDR3 has 15 residues. Looked up from germline, CDR1 is SGDLS and CDR2 is YYNGEE. DNA of the CDR3: TGTGCCAGCGGCCCGGGACTAGCGACTGGGAATGAGCAGTTCTTC. This codes for CASGPGLATGNEQFF.

The chain links TRBV29-1 to TRBJ2-3; 7 positions match TRBD2. Looked up from germline, CDR1 is SQVTM and CDR2 is ANQGSEA. J gave up 4 bases and V 4 bases, and 8 bases lay outside the gene matches. The CDR3 is 14 residues long. Here the CDR3 DNA reads TGCAGCGTTGTGACTAGTGGACTAGCAGATACGCAGTATTTT. As protein: CSVVTSGLADTQYF.

This clone was detected only once. J is TRBJ1-1 and V is TRBV30; D is perhaps TRBD1 (6 bases). Trimming left V 1 base short and J 8 bases short, with 11 bases between. The CDR3 length is 12 residues. Germline CDR1 and CDR2: GTSNPN and SVGIG (reference sequence). In nucleotides, the CDR3 is TGTGCCTGGAGTGGCAGTACAGGGGAAGCTTTCTTT. Amino acids: CAWSGSTGEAFF. The full variable domain, in which reference TRBV30 and TRBJ1-1 provide the parts outside the CDR3, is SQTIHQWPATLVQPVGSPLSLECTVEGTSNPNLYWYRQAAGRGLQLLFYSVGIGQISSEVPQNLSASRPQDRQFILSSKKLLLSDSGFYLCAWSGSTGEAFFGQGTRLTVV.